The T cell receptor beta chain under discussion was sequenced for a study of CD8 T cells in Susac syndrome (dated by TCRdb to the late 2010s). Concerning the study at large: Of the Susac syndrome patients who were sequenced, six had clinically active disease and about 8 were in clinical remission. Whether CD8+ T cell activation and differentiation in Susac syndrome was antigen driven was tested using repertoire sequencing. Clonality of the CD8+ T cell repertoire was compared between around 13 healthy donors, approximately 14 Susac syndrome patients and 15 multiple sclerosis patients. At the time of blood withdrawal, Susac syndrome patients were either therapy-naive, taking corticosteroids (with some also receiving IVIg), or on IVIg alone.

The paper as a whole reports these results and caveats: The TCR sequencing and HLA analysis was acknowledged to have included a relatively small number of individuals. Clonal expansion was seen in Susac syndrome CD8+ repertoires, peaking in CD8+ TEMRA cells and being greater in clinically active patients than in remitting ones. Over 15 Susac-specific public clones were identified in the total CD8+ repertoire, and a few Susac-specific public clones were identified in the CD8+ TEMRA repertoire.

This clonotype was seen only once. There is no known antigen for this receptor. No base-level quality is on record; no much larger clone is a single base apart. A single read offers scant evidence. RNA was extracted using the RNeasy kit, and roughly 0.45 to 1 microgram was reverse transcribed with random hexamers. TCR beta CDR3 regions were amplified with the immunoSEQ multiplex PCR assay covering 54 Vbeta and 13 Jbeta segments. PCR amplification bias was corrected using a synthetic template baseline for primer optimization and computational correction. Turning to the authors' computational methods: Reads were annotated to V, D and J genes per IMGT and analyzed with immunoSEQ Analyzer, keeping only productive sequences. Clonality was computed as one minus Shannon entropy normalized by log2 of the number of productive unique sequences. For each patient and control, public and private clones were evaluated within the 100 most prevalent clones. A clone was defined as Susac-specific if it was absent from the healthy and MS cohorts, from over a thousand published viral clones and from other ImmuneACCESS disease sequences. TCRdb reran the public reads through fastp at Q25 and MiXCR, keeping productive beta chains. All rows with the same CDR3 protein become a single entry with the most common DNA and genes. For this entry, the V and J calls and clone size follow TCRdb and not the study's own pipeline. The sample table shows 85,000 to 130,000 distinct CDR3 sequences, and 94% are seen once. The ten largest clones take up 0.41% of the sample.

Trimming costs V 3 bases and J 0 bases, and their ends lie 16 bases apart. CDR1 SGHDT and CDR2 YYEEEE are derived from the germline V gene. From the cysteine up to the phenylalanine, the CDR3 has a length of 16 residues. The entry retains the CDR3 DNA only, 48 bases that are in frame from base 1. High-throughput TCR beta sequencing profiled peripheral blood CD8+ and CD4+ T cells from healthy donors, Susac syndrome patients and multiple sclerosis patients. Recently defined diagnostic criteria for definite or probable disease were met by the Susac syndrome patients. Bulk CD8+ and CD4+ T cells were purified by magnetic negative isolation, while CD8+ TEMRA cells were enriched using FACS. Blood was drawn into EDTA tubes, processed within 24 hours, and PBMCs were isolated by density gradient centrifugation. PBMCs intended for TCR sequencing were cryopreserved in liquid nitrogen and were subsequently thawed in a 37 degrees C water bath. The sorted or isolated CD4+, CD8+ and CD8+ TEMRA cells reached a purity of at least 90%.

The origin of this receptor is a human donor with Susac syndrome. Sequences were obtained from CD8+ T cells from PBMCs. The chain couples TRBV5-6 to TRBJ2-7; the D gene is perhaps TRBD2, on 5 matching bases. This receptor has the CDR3 CASSSGPSGRSYEQYF. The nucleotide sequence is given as TGTGCCAGCAGCTCCGGGCCCAGCGGCCGCTCCTACGAGCAGTACTTC.